These 11 T cell receptor beta chains were sequenced from one sample in a study of T cell repertoires in cytomegalovirus infection (dated by TCRdb to the late 2010s). Antigens of these TCRs are unknown. Sequencing was performed on an Illumina HiSeq 1500. TCRdb trimmed the raw reads at Q25, called clones with MiXCR and kept productive beta chains. CDR3 protein duplicates are merged, each entry listing the most common genes and DNA. Across this sample there are approximately 990,000 distinct CDR3 sequences, with roughly 30% seen only once. The ten largest account for around 15% of the sample. The treatment or condition label, as the study defines it: in vitro stimulation with specific CMV peptide epitopes to enrich CMV-specific T cells. This specimen was cultured CD8+ T cells from PBMCs, taken from culture after CMV antigen stimulation. All receptors derive from a human donor in good health (CMV status not recorded). Some clones in this sample may be carry-over from other donors' samples.

The V call is TRBV5-1, the J call TRBJ2-3; possibly TRBD1 for D (7 bases). The germline CDR1 and CDR2 sequences are SGHRS and YFSETQ. V lost 3 bases and J 7 bases, leaving 18 bases between the germline ends. The CDR3 has 15 amino acids. As DNA, the CDR3 is TGCGCCAGCAGCTGGCGGGACAGTGGCACTTATACGCAGTATTTT. This encodes CASSWRDSGTYTQYF.

The chain has TRBV6-5 and TRBJ1-1, with a weak D call TRBD1 (5 bases). Trimming removed 2 bases at V and 3 bases at J, with 16 bases between. This CDR3 has 16 residues. Per germline, CDR1 MNHEY and CDR2 SVGAGI. CDR3 loop: CASSYHIARGDTEAFF. In DNA form, the CDR3 reads TGTGCCAGCAGTTACCACATCGCCCGGGGGGACACTGAAGCTTTCTTT.

The chain recombines TRBV7-9 with TRBJ2-5; a possible D gene is TRBD2 (6 bases). The CDR3 spans 18 residues. Trimming pared 4 bases from V and 1 base from J, leaving 22 bases between. Per germline, CDR1 SEHNR and CDR2 FQNEAQ (reference sequence). The CDR3 loop reads CASSSLNALGGLQETQYF. In DNA, the CDR3 is TGTGCCAGCAGCTCATTAAACGCCCTTGGGGGACTCCAAGAGACCCAGTACTTC.

V is TRBV5-5 and J is TRBJ1-5; D possibly corresponds to TRBD1 (5 bases). The CDR3 loop spans 20 amino acids. CDR1 SGHKS and CDR2 YYEKEE come from the germline V gene (reference sequence). V lost 0 bases, J lost 0 bases, and 22 bases lay in between. The DNA for the CDR3 is TGTGCCAGCAGCTTGGACTCCAATTCGGTCGGGGCATATAGCAATCAGCCCCAGCATTTT. Amino acid sequence: CASSLDSNSVGAYSNQPQHF. Full variable domain (remainder filled in from reference TRBV5-5 and TRBJ1-5): DAGVTQSPTHLIKTRGQQVTLRCSPISGHKSVSWYQQVLGQGPQFIFQYYEKEERGRGNFPDRFSARQFPNYSSELNVNALLLGDSALYLCASSLDSNSVGAYSNQPQHFGDGTRLSIL.

This clonotype has more than one count but fewer than ten. V usage is TRBV7-9 and J usage is TRBJ2-1, with TRBD1 matching over 10 bases. The CDR3 length is 15 residues. Germline CDR1 and CDR2: SEHNR and FQNEAQ (reference sequence). V dropped 3 bases and J dropped 8; count of bases not matched to a gene: 7. CDR3 in DNA: TGTGCCAGCAGCTTCCGTGGACAGGGGGACTATGAGCAGTTCTTC. This codes for CASSFRGQGDYEQFF.

The gene calls are TRBV25-1 and TRBJ2-1; 8 positions match TRBD1. Germline V lookup: CDR1 MGHDK, CDR2 SYGVNS. The CDR3 is made up of 16 amino acids. The ends lost 3 bases at V and 11 bases at J; junction bases unmatched: 15. The CDR3 loop reads CASSDVRSAGGGQQFF. The CDR3 DNA reads TGTGCCAGCAGTGACGTAAGGTCGGCAGGGGGCGGTCAGCAGTTCTTC.

The sample holds a few counts of this clonotype. The V call is TRBV18, the J call TRBJ1-1; 10 bases match TRBD1. CDR1 KGHSH and CDR2 LQKENI come from the germline V gene. This CDR3 contains 15 residues. J was trimmed by 4 bases and V by 4 bases; bases with no gene match: 6. This CDR3 is CASSLTGTGVTEAFF. In DNA, the CDR3 is TGTGCCAGCTCACTGACCGGGACAGGGGTCACTGAAGCTTTCTTT.

This chain links TRBV20-1 with TRBJ2-1; no clear D gene. CDR1 is DFQATT, CDR2 SNEGSKA, per germline (reference sequence). Trimming took 2 bases from V and 6 from J, leaving 14 bases between them. This CDR3 region has 14 residues. This chain's CDR3 is CSARPMVHGNEQFF. In DNA form, the CDR3 reads TGCAGTGCTAGACCGATGGTTCACGGCAATGAGCAGTTCTTC.

The chain carries TRBV19 and TRBJ2-6; D may correspond to TRBD1 or TRBD2 (5 bases each). The germline CDR1 and CDR2 sequences are LNHDA and SQIVND (reference sequence). The CDR3 runs to 16 residues. Trimming cost V 7 bases and J 0 bases, with 13 bases left between them. The CDR3 region is CASNGRESSGANVLTF. DNA of the CDR3: TGTGCCAGTAACGGCAGGGAGAGCTCTGGGGCCAACGTCCTGACTTTC.

This rearrangement joins TRBV6-8 to TRBJ2-7; tentatively, D is TRBD1 (5 bases). Per germline, CDR1 MNHGY and CDR2 SAAAGT. The CDR3 consists of 17 residues. Trimming left V 0 bases short and J 2 bases short, with 17 bases between. The CDR3 DNA sequence: TGTGCCAGCAGTTACTCGATGAACAGGACAATAACCTACGAGCAGTACGTC. Translated: CASSYSMNRTITYEQYV.

V usage is TRBV27 and J usage is TRBJ2-1; D is unresolved. Germline CDR1 MNHEY, CDR2 SMNVEV (reference sequence). Trimming removed 4 bases at V and 7 bases at J, with 14 bases between. The CDR3 length is 14 residues. In nucleotides, the CDR3 is TGTGCCAGCAGTTCAGATCCAGGTGGGAATGAGCAGTTCTTC. Translating it yields CASSSDPGGNEQFF.